This T cell receptor beta chain was obtained from a study of PD-L1 blockade in urothelial cancer. General observations from the study: Durable-benefit patients showed greater tumor-associated blood clone expansion at 3 weeks.

Regarding this clone: Its antigen is not known.

The assay was immunoSEQ multiplex PCR, and TCRdb's table has in-frame clones only and misses some. The data hold about 82,000 clones, with roughly nine tenths observed a single time. The sequence was obtained from a man aged 55-75 years with urothelial cancer. Sequenced material: PBMCs, taken around atezolizumab (anti-PD-L1) treatment.

The CDR3 DNA follows: TGCGCCAGCAGCTTGATACGACTAGCGCACACGAAGAACACAGATACGCAGTATTTT. Its protein product is CASSLIRLAHTKNTDTQYF. The chain carries TRBV5-1 and TRBJ2-3; 8 positions agree with TRBD2. J gave up 2 bases and V 1 base, and 15 bases lay outside the gene matches. This CDR3 is built from 19 residues. Germline loops: CDR1 SGHRS, CDR2 YFSETQ.